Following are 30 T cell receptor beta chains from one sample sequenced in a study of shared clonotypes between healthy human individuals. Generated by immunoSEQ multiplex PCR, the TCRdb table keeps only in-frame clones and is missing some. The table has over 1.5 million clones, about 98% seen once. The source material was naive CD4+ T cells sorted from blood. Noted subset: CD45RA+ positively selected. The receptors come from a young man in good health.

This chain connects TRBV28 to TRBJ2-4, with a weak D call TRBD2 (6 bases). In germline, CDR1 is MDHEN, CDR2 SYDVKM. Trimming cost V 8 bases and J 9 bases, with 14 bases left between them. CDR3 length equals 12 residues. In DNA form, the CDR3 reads TGTGCCAGCCACTACGTCGGGGGCATTCAGTACTTC. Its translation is CASHYVGGIQYF.

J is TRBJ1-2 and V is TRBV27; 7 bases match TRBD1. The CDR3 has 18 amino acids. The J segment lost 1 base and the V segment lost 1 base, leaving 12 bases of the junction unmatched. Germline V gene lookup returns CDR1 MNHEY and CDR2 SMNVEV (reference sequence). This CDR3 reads CASSLFPQTGFGNYGYTF. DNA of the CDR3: TGTGCCAGCAGTTTATTCCCCCAGACAGGGTTCGGTAACTATGGCTACACCTTC.

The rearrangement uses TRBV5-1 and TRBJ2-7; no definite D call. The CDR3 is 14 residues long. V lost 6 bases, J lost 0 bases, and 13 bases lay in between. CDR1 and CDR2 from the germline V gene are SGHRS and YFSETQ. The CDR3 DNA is TGCGCCAGCAAGTTGGAAGTGAGCTCCTACGAGCAGTACTTC. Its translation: CASKLEVSSYEQYF.

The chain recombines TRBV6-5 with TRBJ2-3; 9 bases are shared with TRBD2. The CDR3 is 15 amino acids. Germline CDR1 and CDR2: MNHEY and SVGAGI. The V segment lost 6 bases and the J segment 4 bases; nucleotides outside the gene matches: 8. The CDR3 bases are TGTGCCAGCAGAAGATCGAGCGGGAGGTCAGATACGCAGTATTTT. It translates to CASRRSSGRSDTQYF.

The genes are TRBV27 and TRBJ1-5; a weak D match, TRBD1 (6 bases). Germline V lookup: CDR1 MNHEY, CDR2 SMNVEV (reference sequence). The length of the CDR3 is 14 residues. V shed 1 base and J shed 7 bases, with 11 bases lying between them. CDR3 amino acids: CASSLYGGRQPQHF. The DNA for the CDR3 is TGTGCCAGCAGTTTATACGGGGGGCGGCAGCCCCAGCATTTT.

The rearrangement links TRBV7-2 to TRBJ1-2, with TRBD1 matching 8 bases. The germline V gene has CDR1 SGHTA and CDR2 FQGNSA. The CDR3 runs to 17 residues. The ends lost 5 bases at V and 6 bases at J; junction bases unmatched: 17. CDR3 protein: CASSQHRTGTYSNGYTF. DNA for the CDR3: TGTGCCAGCAGCCAGCACCGGACAGGGACGTACAGCAATGGCTACACCTTC. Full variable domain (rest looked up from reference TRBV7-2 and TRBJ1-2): GAGVSQSPSNKVTEKGKDVELRCDPISGHTALYWYRQSLGQGLEFLIYFQGNSAPDKSGLPSDRFSAERTGGSVSTLTIQRTQQEDSAVYLCASSQHRTGTYSNGYTFGSGTRLTVV.

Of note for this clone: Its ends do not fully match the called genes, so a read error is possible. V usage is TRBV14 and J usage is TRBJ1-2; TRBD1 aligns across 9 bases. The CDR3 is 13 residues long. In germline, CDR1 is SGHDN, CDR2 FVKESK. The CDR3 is CASSQGTGDWNIF. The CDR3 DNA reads TGTGCCAGCAGCCAAGGGACAGGGGATTGGAATATCTTC.

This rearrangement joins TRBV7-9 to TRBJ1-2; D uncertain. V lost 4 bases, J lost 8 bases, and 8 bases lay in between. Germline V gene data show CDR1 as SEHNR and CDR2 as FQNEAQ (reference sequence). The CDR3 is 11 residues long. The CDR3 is CASSSSEGYTF. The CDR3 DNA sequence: TGTGCCAGCAGCTCCTCTGAGGGCTACACCTTC.

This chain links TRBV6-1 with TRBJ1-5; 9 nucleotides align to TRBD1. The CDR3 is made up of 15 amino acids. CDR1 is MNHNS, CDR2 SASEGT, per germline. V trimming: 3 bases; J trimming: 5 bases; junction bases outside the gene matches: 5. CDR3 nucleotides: TGTGCCAGCAGTGATGGGACAGGGTTCCATCAGCCCCAGCATTTT. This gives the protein CASSDGTGFHQPQHF.

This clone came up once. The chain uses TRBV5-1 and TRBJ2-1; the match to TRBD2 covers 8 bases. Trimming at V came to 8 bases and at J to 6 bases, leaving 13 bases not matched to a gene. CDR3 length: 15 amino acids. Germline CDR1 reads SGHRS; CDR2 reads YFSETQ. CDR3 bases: TGCGCCAGTGATAGCGGGACCCGAGCCTTCAATGAGCAGTTCTTC. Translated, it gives CASDSGTRAFNEQFF.

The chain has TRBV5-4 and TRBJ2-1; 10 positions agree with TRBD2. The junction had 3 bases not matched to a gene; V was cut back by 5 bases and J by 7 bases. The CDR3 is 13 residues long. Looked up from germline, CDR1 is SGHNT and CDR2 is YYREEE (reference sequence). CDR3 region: CASRGLAVNEQFF. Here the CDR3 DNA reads TGTGCCAGCAGAGGACTAGCGGTAAATGAGCAGTTCTTC.

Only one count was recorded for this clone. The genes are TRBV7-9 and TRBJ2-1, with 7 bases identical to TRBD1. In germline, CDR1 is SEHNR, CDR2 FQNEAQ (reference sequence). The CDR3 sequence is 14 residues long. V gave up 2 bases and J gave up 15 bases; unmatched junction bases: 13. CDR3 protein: CASSLSSISTGWFF. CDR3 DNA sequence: TGTGCCAGCAGCTTAAGTAGTATTTCGACAGGGTGGTTCTTC.

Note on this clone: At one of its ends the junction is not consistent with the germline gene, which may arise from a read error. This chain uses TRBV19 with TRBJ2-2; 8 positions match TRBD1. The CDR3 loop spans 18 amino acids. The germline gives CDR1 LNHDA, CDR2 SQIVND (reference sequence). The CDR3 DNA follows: TGTGCCAGTACTATAGGGGCCTTACAGGGGGTCTCCACCGGGGAGCTGTTTTTT. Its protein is CASTIGALQGVSTGELFF.

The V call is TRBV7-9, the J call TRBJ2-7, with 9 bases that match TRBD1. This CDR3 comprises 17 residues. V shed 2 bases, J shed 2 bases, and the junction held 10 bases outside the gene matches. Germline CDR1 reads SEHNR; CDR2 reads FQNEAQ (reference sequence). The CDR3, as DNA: TGTGCCAGCAGCTTATACGTCGGACAGGGGATCCCCTACGAGCAGTACTTC. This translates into CASSLYVGQGIPYEQYF.

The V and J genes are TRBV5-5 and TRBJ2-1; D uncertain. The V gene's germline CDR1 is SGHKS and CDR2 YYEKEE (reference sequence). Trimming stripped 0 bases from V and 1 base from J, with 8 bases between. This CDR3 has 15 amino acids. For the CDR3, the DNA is TGTGCCAGCAGCTTGGGCAGATCGTCCTACAATGAGCAGTTCTTC. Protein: CASSLGRSSYNEQFF.

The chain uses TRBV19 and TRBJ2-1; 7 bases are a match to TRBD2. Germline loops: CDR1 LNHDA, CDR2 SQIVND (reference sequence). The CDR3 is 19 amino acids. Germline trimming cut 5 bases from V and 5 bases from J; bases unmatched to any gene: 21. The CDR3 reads CASSQKGTKREGLDNEQFF. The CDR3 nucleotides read TGTGCCAGTAGTCAAAAAGGGACTAAGCGGGAAGGCCTGGACAATGAGCAGTTCTTC.

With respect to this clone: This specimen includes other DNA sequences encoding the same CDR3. CDR3 sequence: CASSSGTGVYEQYF. CDR3 nucleotide sequence: TGTGCCAGCAGTTCGGGGACAGGGGTTTACGAGCAGTACTTC. The chain employs TRBV28 and TRBJ2-7, with 10 bases matching TRBD1. Losses at the gene ends were 4 bases for V and 4 bases for J; bases not matched to a gene: 4. The CDR3 has 14 amino acids. Germline assignment: CDR1 MDHEN and CDR2 SYDVKM.

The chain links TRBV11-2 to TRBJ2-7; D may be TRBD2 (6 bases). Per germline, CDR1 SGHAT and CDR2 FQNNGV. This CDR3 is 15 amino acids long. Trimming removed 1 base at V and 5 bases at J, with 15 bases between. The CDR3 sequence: CASSLARIGTDEQYF. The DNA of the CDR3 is TGTGCCAGCAGCTTAGCCCGGATAGGGACTGACGAGCAGTACTTC.

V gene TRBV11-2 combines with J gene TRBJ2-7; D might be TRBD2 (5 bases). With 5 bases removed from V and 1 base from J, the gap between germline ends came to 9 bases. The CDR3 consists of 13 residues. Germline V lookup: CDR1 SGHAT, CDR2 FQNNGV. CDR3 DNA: TGTGCCAGCAGCCCGGGGTGGTCCTACGAGCAGTACTTC. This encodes CASSPGWSYEQYF. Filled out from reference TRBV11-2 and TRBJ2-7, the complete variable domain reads EAGVAQSPRYKIIEKRQSVAFWCNPISGHATLYWYQQILGQGPKLLIQFQNNGVVDDSQLPKDRFSAERLKGVDSTLKIQPAKLEDSAVYLCASSPGWSYEQYFGPGTRLTVT.

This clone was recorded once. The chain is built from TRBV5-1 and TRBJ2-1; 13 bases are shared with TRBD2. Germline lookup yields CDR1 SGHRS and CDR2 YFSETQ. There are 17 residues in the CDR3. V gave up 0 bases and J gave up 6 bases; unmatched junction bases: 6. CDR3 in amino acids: CASSLVSGLAGRNEQFF. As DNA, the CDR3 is TGCGCCAGCAGCTTGGTATCGGGACTAGCGGGACGCAATGAGCAGTTCTTC.

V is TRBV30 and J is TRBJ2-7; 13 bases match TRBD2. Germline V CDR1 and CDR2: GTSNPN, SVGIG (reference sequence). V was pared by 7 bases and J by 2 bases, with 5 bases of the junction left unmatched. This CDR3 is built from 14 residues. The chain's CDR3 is CASSGTSGAYEQYF. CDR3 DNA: TGTGCCTCCTCCGGGACTAGCGGGGCCTACGAGCAGTACTTC.

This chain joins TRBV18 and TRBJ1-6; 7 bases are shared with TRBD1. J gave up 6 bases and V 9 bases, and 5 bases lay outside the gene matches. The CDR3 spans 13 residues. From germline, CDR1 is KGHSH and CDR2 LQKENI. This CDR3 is CASSGQSNSPLHF. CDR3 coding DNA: TGTGCCAGTTCGGGACAGAGTAATTCACCCCTCCACTTT. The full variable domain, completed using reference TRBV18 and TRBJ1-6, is NAGVMQNPRHLVRRRGQEARLRCSPMKGHSHVYWYRQLPEEGLKFMVYLQKENIIDESGMPKERFSAEFPKEGPSILRIQQVVRGDSAAYFCASSGQSNSPLHFGNGTRLTVT.

The CDR3 protein is CASSLSAILAPDTQYF. The DNA for the CDR3 is TGTGCCAGCAGCTTAAGTGCGATCCTAGCACCAGATACGCAGTATTTT. The chain combines TRBV7-9 with TRBJ2-3; possibly TRBD2 for D (5 bases). V lost 2 bases and J lost 4, with 16 bases in between. CDR1 and CDR2 (germline): SEHNR, FQNEAQ (reference sequence). The length of the CDR3 is 16 residues.

The CDR3 region has the DNA TGTGCCAGCAGCTTAGGCACTAGCGGACCCTACAATGAGCAGTTCTTC. Translating it yields CASSLGTSGPYNEQFF. V gene TRBV7-2 combines with J gene TRBJ2-1; 8 bases are shared with TRBD2. Trimming took 1 base from V and 2 from J; bases not matched to a gene: 4. This CDR3 comprises 16 residues. The V gene's germline CDR1 is SGHTA and CDR2 FQGNSA.

This CDR3 is CASSLGGQYEKLFF. The CDR3 DNA reads TGTGCCAGCAGCTTGGGTGGACAGTATGAAAAACTGTTTTTT. The V call is TRBV5-5, the J call TRBJ1-4; D is possibly TRBD1 (6 bases). Per the germline V gene, CDR1 is SGHKS and CDR2 is YYEKEE (reference sequence). Trimming took off 0 bases at V and 6 bases at J, with 9 bases between the two ends. CDR3 length equals 14 residues.

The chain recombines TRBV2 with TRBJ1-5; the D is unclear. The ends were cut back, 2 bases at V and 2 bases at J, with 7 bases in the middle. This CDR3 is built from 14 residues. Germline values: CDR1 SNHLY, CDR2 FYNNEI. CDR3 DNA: TGTGCCAGCAGTGAAATGGAGGGCAATCAGCCCCAGCATTTT. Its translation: CASSEMEGNQPQHF.

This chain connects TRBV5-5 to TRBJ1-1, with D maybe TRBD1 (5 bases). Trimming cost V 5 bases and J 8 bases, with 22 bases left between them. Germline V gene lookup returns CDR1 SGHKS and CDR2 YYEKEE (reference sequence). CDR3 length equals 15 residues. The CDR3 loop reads CASSRQPSPESEAFF. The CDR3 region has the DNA TGTGCCAGCAGTCGACAGCCCTCTCCGGAATCGGAAGCTTTCTTT.

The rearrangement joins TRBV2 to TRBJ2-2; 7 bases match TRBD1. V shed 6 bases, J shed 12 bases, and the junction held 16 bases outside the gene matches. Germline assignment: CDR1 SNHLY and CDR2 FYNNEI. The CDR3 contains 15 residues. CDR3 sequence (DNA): TGTGCCAGCAGCACGACCGAGAATAGACAGGGAAAGCTGTTTTTT. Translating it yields CASSTTENRQGKLFF.

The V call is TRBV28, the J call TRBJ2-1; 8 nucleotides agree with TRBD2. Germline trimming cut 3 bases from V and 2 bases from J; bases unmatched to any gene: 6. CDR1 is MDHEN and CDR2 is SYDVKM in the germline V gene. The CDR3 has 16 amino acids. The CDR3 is CASSFLSGRTYNEQFF. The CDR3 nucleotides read TGTGCCAGCAGTTTTCTCAGCGGGAGAACCTACAATGAGCAGTTCTTC.

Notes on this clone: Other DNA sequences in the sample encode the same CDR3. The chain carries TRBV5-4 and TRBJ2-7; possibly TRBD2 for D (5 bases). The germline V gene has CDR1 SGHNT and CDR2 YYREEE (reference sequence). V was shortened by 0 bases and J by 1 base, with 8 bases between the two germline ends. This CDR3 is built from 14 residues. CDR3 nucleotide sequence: TGTGCCAGCAGCTTGGATCGGGGTTCCTACGAGCAGTACTTC. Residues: CASSLDRGSYEQYF.